This paragraph covers one T cell receptor beta chain sequence. Primed by a sample-barcoded 5' primer and a J-beta primer mix, a second PCR proceeded for roughly 6 to 12 cycles. Each of the cDNA molecules was tagged by a template-switch adaptor with 12 random nucleotides. TCRdb fed the 5' RACE reads into MiXCR, producing one record per CDR3 protein. This table holds 800,000 to 1,300,000 distinct CDR3 sequences, 20% to 25% found once. This specimen belongs to a study of blood T cells in healthy people across ages. The authors extracted at least 5 micrograms of total RNA per sample. These sequences were also reported in another study, on T cells of mothers and their children.

This TCR was sampled from a girl aged 2-9 years in good health. Sequenced: blood.

The CDR3, as DNA: TGTGCCAGCCCCGCTATCTTTCACCTACTTTACAATGAGCAGTTCTTC. Its translation: CASPAIFHLLYNEQFF. The chain links TRBV25-1 to TRBJ2-1; D not resolved. The CDR3 has 16 amino acids. The V and J ends lost 8 bases and 4 bases respectively, with 21 bases between them. From germline, CDR1 is MGHDK and CDR2 SYGVNS.